The 27 T cell receptor beta chains in this list originate from one sample, sequenced in a study of beta chain features in type 1 diabetes. The authors reverse transcribed all of the isolated RNA, so sequencing captured expressed TCRB transcripts. The data were produced by immunoSEQ multiplex PCR, yet TCRdb's version contains in-frame clones alone and is incomplete. Of roughly 130,000 clones in the sample, 16% are singletons; the top ten hold less than 3%. The antigens these receptors bind are not known. General study results and limits: TCRB CDR3s from Type 1 diabetes patients were moderately but significantly shorter in all four CD4+ subsets.

Sequencing used central memory CD4+ T cells from blood. All receptors come from a man aged 25 to 45 with type 1 diabetes.

A few counts support this clone. The V call is TRBV25-1, the J call TRBJ2-1; the match to TRBD2 covers 9 bases. Germline-derived CDR1 and CDR2 are MGHDK and SYGVNS. Trimming took 1 base from V and 9 from J; bases not matched to a gene: 4. The CDR3 extends over 14 amino acids. CDR3 in DNA: TGTGCCAGCAGTGAATCGGGACTAGCTTTTGAGCAGTTCTTC. Protein sequence: CASSESGLAFEQFF.

This clone occurred a few times. The genes are TRBV28 and TRBJ1-2; 7 bases fit TRBD1. The germline V gene encodes CDR1 MDHEN and CDR2 SYDVKM. The CDR3 is 13 amino acids. The J segment lost 6 bases and the V segment lost 10 bases, leaving 11 bases of the junction unmatched. The CDR3 region has the DNA TGTGCCATCCTATCAGGGGGTTTCAATGGCTACACCTTC. Encoded protein: CAILSGGFNGYTF.

This clone was recorded a few times. The genes are TRBV5-4 and TRBJ1-4; TRBD1 matches 10 bases. The CDR3 runs 14 residues. CDR1 SGHNT and CDR2 YYREEE come from the germline V gene (reference sequence). The V and J ends lost 5 bases and 7 bases, in that order; junction bases with no gene match: 5. CDR3 in amino acids: CASSRQGASEKLFF. The CDR3 DNA is TGTGCCAGCAGTAGACAGGGGGCGAGTGAAAAACTGTTTTTT.

The chain joins TRBV2 to TRBJ2-4, with 8 bases fitting TRBD2. The V segment lost 10 bases and the J segment 6 bases; nucleotides outside the gene matches: 8. Germline V gives CDR1 SNHLY, CDR2 FYNNEI. There are 13 residues in the CDR3. In DNA form, the CDR3 reads TGTGCCACCGACCAGCTAGCGGGAAACATTCAGTACTTC. Translating it yields CATDQLAGNIQYF.

This clone occurred a few times. The chain has TRBV29-1 and TRBJ1-5, with D perhaps TRBD1 (6 bases). Germline V gene data show CDR1 as SQVTM and CDR2 as ANQGSEA. The CDR3 has 13 residues. The V gene lost 7 bases and the J gene lost 6 bases, with 16 bases spanning the gap. CDR3 region: CSAQEGGGQPQHF. The CDR3 region has the DNA TGCAGCGCCCAAGAGGGAGGGGGTCAGCCCCAGCATTTT.

This chain connects TRBV5-1 to TRBJ2-1; D gene uncertain. V lost 0 bases, J lost 4 bases, and 8 bases lay in between. The germline V gene has CDR1 SGHRS and CDR2 YFSETQ. This CDR3 region has 14 residues. As DNA, the CDR3 is TGCGCCAGCAGCTTGGTCGCAGGATACAATGAGCAGTTCTTC. It is translated as CASSLVAGYNEQFF.

The genes are TRBV4-3 and TRBJ2-3; 7 positions agree with TRBD2. V lost 1 base and J lost 7; bases outside the gene matches: 11. This CDR3 comprises 16 residues. Germline V gene sequence: CDR1 LGHNA, CDR2 YSLEER. The chain's CDR3 is CASSQGVSGAVNTQYF. The CDR3 nucleotides read TGCGCCAGCAGCCAAGGTGTAAGCGGGGCCGTGAATACGCAGTATTTT.

The CDR3 DNA is TGTGCCTGGAGTGCGGACAACAATCAGCCCCAGCATTTT. As protein: CAWSADNNQPQHF. The chain combines TRBV30 with TRBJ1-5; perhaps TRBD1 as D (5 bases). The CDR3 totals 13 residues. Trimming removed 1 base at V and 3 bases at J, with 7 bases between. Germline V gene lookup returns CDR1 GTSNPN and CDR2 SVGIG (reference sequence).

The table lists this clone with a few counts. This chain uses TRBV15 with TRBJ2-4; no clear D gene. V dropped 3 bases and J dropped 8 bases, with 11 bases sitting between them. Germline values: CDR1 LNHNV, CDR2 YYDKDF (reference sequence). The CDR3 runs to 13 residues. DNA for the CDR3: TGTGCCACCAGCAGGGCAACTCAGGACATTCAGTACTTC. Its protein product is CATSRATQDIQYF.

This sequence joins TRBV7-6 and TRBJ2-3; D not resolved. This CDR3 has 12 amino acids. Germline CDR1 SGHVS, CDR2 FNYEAQ. V dropped 5 bases and J dropped 7 bases, with 10 bases sitting between them. The chain's CDR3 is CASSPTANTQYF. The CDR3 bases are TGTGCCAGCAGCCCTACAGCTAATACGCAGTATTTT.

The gene calls are TRBV6-5 and TRBJ2-1, with TRBD2 matching over 8 bases. This CDR3 region has 15 residues. Germline loops: CDR1 MNHEY, CDR2 SVGAGI. Losses at the gene ends were 7 bases for V and 3 bases for J; bases not matched to a gene: 8. CDR3: CASTPLADLYNEQFF. DNA of the CDR3: TGTGCCAGCACCCCACTAGCGGACCTCTACAATGAGCAGTTCTTC.

The rearrangement uses TRBV7-9 and TRBJ2-7; 7 bases map to TRBD1. The CDR3 is 13 amino acids. Trimming at V came to 5 bases and at J to 6 bases, leaving 7 bases not matched to a gene. Looked up from germline, CDR1 is SEHNR and CDR2 is FQNEAQ (reference sequence). CDR3 sequence: CASSTRTGGEQYF. The CDR3 DNA is TGTGCCAGCAGCACCCGGACAGGCGGCGAGCAGTACTTC.

This clone has only a few counts. CDR3 sequence: CASSLLGRDAFF. As DNA, the CDR3 is TGTGCCAGCAGCCTTCTTGGAAGGGATGCTTTCTTT. This sequence joins TRBV4-2 and TRBJ1-1; D gene unclear. Germline V gene lookup returns CDR1 LGHNA and CDR2 YNFKEQ. Trimming took 4 bases from V and 11 from J, leaving 14 bases between them. CDR3 length equals 12 residues.

J is TRBJ1-1 and V is TRBV11-3, with D uncertain. Germline values: CDR1 SGHNT, CDR2 YENEEA. The length of the CDR3 is 14 residues. The V end was cut by 1 base, the J end by 0 bases, with 6 bases between. CDR3 region: CASSLGEMNTEAFF. The CDR3 DNA reads TGTGCCAGCAGCTTAGGGGAAATGAACACTGAAGCTTTCTTT.

This clone was seen only a few times. V is TRBV25-1 and J is TRBJ1-2; TRBD1 is a possible D gene (5 bases). Trimming cost V 8 bases and J 11 bases, with 18 bases left between them. Per the germline V gene, CDR1 is MGHDK and CDR2 is SYGVNS. This CDR3 comprises 12 residues. The CDR3: CASSSPRGWYTF. Here the CDR3 DNA reads TGTGCCAGCTCCTCCCCGAGGGGTTGGTACACCTTC.

The V gene is TRBV4-3, the J gene TRBJ1-2; no definite D call. The germline CDR1 and CDR2 sequences are LGHNA and YSLEER. The CDR3 loop spans 16 amino acids. The V end was cut by 0 bases, the J end by 6 bases, with 17 bases between. This CDR3 reads CASSQDIYGSLNGYTF. The CDR3 nucleotides are TGCGCCAGCAGCCAAGATATTTACGGAAGCCTCAATGGCTACACCTTC.

About this clone: This sample also contains other DNA sequences that code for the same CDR3. The J gene is TRBJ2-3, the V gene TRBV4-3; D call uncertain. In germline, CDR1 is LGHNA, CDR2 YSLEER. Deletions cut 1 base from V and 0 bases from J, with 8 bases between. The CDR3 covers 15 residues. The CDR3 loop is CASSQGTSSTDTQYF. CDR3 nucleotide sequence: TGCGCCAGCAGCCAAGGGACCAGTAGCACAGATACGCAGTATTTT.

This clone was counted a few times. The J gene is TRBJ2-3, the V gene TRBV7-9; 10 positions agree with TRBD2. Germline CDR1 SEHNR, CDR2 FQNEAQ (reference sequence). The CDR3 totals 16 residues. V gave up 4 bases and J gave up 0 bases; unmatched junction bases: 4. This chain's CDR3 is CASSSGLATSTDTQYF. The CDR3 DNA is TGTGCCAGCAGCTCGGGACTAGCGACTAGCACAGATACGCAGTATTTT.

As to this clone: A much bigger clone sits one base away, suggesting this may be a read error. The chain joins TRBV2 to TRBJ2-7, with D tentatively TRBD2 (6 bases). V was trimmed by 6 bases and J by 0 bases, leaving 15 bases between them. The germline CDR1 and CDR2 sequences are SNHLY and FYNNEI. The CDR3 length is 15 residues. CDR3 coding DNA: TGTGCCAGCAGGGCGGGACGGATGGTCTCCTACGAGCAGTACTTC. It is translated as CASRAGRMVSYEQYF.

The CDR3 DNA sequence: TGTGCCAGCAGCGTAGGGGGAGGGAACTATGGCTACACCTTC. Amino acids: CASSVGGGNYGYTF. This rearrangement joins TRBV9 to TRBJ1-2, with no clear D. CDR1 and CDR2 (germline): SGDLS, YYNGEE. Trimming left V 0 bases short and J 2 bases short, with 8 bases between. CDR3 length: 14 residues.

The V and J genes are TRBV27 and TRBJ1-2, with D perhaps matching TRBD1 (6 bases). The CDR3 totals 13 residues. Germline values: CDR1 MNHEY, CDR2 SMNVEV (reference sequence). V was trimmed by 5 bases and J by 8 bases, leaving 15 bases between them. The CDR3 bases are TGTGCCAGCAGTGATTACAGGGAGGGAGGCTACACCTTC. As protein: CASSDYREGGYTF.

In its sample, this clone was seen once. The V call is TRBV7-2, the J call TRBJ1-4; D not certain. V lost 5 bases to trimming and J lost 8 bases, with 18 bases between them. CDR3 length: 15 residues. Per the germline V gene, CDR1 is SGHTA and CDR2 is FQGNSA. The DNA of the CDR3 is TGTGCCAGCAGCCCCACTCTGGCAGGTTGGGAAAAACTGTTTTTT. Translation gives CASSPTLAGWEKLFF. The full variable domain, in which reference TRBV7-2 and TRBJ1-4 provide the parts outside the CDR3, is GAGVSQSPSNKVTEKGKDVELRCDPISGHTALYWYRQSLGQGLEFLIYFQGNSAPDKSGLPSDRFSAERTGGSVSTLTIQRTQQEDSAVYLCASSPTLAGWEKLFFGSGTQLSVL.

The chain employs TRBV2 and TRBJ2-1; no firm D call. This CDR3 spans 15 amino acids. Per germline, CDR1 SNHLY and CDR2 FYNNEI. Trimming pared 2 bases from V and 0 bases from J, leaving 8 bases between. CDR3 in DNA: TGTGCCAGCAGTGAATCCCAAAGCTCCTACAATGAGCAGTTCTTC. It translates to CASSESQSSYNEQFF.

Concerning this clone itself: The sample carries other DNA sequences with the same CDR3. This sequence joins TRBV7-9 and TRBJ1-2; TRBD1 is a possible D gene (5 bases). Germline V gene lookup returns CDR1 SEHNR and CDR2 FQNEAQ (reference sequence). V dropped 1 base and J dropped 8 bases, with 11 bases sitting between them. This CDR3 contains 13 residues. This CDR3 is CASSLGQGRGYTF. The CDR3 nucleotides read TGTGCCAGCAGCTTAGGGCAGGGCAGAGGCTACACCTTC. Filled out from reference TRBV7-9 and TRBJ1-2, the complete variable domain reads DTGVSQNPRHKITKRGQNVTFRCDPISEHNRLYWYRQTLGQGPEFLTYFQNEAQLEKSRLLSDRFSAERPKGSFSTLEIQRTEQGDSAMYLCASSLGQGRGYTFGSGTRLTVV.

This clone was seen more than once but under ten times. The chain employs TRBV30 and TRBJ1-6; D might be TRBD1 (5 bases). This CDR3 is built from 12 residues. Trimming took off 2 bases at V and 9 bases at J, with 8 bases between the two ends. Per the germline V gene, CDR1 is GTSNPN and CDR2 is SVGIG (reference sequence). CDR3 in DNA: TGTGCCTGGAGTATTGGGGGTTCACCCCTCCACTTT. This translates into CAWSIGGSPLHF.

This chain uses TRBV5-6 with TRBJ1-2, with D unresolved. This CDR3 region has 14 residues. Germline V lookup: CDR1 SGHDT, CDR2 YYEEEE. The V gene lost 1 base and the J gene lost 3 bases, with 10 bases spanning the gap. In DNA form, the CDR3 reads TGTGCCAGCAGCTTGCTTTTAACGGACTATGGCTACACCTTC. Its protein product is CASSLLLTDYGYTF.

This clone was recorded at least ten times. This rearrangement joins TRBV7-2 to TRBJ2-3, with TRBD1 identical over 7 bases. The CDR3 runs to 15 residues. The J segment lost 4 bases and the V segment lost 3 bases, leaving 7 bases of the junction unmatched. CDR1 SGHTA and CDR2 FQGNSA come from the germline V gene. As DNA, the CDR3 is TGTGCCAGCAGCTTGGCGGAACAGGGGCCAGATACGCAGTATTTT. Translating gives CASSLAEQGPDTQYF.